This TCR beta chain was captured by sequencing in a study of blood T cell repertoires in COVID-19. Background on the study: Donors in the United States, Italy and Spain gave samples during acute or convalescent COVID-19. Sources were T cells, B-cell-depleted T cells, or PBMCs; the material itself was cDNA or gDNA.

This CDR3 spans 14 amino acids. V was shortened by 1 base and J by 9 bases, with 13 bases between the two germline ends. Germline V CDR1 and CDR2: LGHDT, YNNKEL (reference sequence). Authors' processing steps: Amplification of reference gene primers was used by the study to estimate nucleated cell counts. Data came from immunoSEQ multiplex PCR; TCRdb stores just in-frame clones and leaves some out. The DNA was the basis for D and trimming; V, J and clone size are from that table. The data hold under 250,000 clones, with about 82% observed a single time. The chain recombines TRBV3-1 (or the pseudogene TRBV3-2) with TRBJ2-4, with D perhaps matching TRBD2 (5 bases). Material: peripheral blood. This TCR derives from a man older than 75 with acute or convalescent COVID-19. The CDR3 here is CASSQVVRAGIQYF. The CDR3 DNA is TGTGCCAGCAGCCAAGTGGTGCGGGCGGGCATTCAGTACTTC.